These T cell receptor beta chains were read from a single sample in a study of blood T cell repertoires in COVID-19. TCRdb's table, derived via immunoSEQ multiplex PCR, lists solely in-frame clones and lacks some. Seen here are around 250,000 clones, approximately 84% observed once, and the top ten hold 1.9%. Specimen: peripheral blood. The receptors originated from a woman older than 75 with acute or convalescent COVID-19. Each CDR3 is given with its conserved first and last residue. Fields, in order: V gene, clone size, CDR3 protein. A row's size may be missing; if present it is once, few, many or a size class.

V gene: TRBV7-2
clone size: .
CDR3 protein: CASSFGGQGRTEAFF

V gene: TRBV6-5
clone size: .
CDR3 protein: CASRLAGVRTGELFF

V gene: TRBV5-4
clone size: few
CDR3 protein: CASSLAGLHTDTQYF

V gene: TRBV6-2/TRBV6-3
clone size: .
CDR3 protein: CASSFLTSEETQYF

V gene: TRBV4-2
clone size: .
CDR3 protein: CASSQESEVALKLFF

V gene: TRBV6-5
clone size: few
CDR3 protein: CATTRDFSNTEAFF

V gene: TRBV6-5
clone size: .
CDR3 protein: CASSQGPVSGNTIYF

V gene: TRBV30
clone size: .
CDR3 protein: CAWEPVDTQYF

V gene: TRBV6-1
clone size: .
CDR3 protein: CASSDRGNSVYEQYF

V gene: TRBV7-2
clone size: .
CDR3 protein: CASSLDPSGNIQYF

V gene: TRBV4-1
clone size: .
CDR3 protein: CASSRDGTGEYREKLFF

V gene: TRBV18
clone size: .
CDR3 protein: CASSPLGDYGYTF

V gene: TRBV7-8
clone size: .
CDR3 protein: CASSSLPFTSSGANVLTF

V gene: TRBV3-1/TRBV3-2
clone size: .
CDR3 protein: CASSQGDRGRYTF

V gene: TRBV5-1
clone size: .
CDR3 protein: CASSKVAGGNTIYF

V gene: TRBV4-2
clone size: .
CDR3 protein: CASSQGDRGLAGVWEQYF

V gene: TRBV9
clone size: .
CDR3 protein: CASSSSGQISRASTDTQYF

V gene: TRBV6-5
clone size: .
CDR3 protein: CASSSTGVDSPLHF

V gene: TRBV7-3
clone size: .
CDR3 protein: CASSPGRELGYTF

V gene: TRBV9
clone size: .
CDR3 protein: CASSLVRGATGTNEKLFF

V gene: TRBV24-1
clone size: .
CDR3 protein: CATRSGSSGNNEQFF

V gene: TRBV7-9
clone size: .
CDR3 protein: CASSLGGADTQYF

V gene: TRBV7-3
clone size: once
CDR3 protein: CASSLTYPGEAFF

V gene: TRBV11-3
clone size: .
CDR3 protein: CASSLGGLDGSQETQYF

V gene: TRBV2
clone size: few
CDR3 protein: CASSRRLAGLVYNEQFF

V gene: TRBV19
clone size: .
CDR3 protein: CASSIGRDYGYTF

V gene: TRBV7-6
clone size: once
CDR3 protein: CASSQFQGTDSPLHF

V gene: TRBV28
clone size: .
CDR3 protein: CASSLGTFDSPLHF

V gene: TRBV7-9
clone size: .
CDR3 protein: CASSLEAGANYGYTF

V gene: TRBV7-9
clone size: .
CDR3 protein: CASDTGGTLHF

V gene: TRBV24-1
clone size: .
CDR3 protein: CATSDPRVVAGETQYF

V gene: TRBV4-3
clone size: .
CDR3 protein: CASSQDTAGEAFF

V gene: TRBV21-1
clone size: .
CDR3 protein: CASSPPATASGGSYEQYF

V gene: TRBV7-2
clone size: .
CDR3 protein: CASSLQGQGIGEKLFF

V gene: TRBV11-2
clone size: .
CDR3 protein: CASRPTGALNTEAFF

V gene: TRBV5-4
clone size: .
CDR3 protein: CASSFGGIEGQPQHF

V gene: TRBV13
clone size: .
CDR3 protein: CASSKQAGVRGTDTQYF

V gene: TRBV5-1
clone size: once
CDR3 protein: CASSPGSDRGSGYTF

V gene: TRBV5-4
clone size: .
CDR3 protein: CASSLGGRTSYNEQFF

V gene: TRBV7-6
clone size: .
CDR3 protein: CASSSSQGAYNEQFF

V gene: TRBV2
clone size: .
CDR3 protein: CASSGRAENEQFF

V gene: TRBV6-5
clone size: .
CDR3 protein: CASRKGGTGYNEQFF

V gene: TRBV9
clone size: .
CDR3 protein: CASSVALATLYNEQFF

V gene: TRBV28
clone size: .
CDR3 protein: CASSLFGSGRPPFLNEQFF

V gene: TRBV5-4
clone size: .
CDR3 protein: CASKSGGPFSGNTIYF

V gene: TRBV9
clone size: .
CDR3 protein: CASSVVGSTDTQYF

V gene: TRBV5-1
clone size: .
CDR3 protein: CASSLSPGQGQETQYF

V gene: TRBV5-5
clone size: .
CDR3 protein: CASSLVLAGDHEQYF

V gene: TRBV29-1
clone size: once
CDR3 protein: CSVRDNEQFF

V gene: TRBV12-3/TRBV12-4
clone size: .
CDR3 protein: CASKGTGLPQHF

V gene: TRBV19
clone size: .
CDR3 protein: CASIGTRWNTEAFF